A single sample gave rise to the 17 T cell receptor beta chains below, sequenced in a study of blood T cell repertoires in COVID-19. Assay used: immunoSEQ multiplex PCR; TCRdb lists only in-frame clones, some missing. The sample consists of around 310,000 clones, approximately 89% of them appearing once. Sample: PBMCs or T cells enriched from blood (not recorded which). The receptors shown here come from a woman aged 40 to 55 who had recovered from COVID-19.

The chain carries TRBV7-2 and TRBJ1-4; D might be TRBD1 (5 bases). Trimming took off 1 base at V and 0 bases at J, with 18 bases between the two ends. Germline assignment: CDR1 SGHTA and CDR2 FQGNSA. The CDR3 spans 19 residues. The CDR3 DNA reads TGTGCCAGCAGCTTAGTAGGGTCAGGGCGGATTCCAACTAATGAAAAACTGTTTTTT. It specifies CASSLVGSGRIPTNEKLFF.

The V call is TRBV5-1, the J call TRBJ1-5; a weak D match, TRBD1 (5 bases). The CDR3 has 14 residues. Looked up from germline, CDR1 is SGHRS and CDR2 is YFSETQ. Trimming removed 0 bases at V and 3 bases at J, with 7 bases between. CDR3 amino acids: CASSLEGANQPQHF. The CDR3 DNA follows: TGCGCCAGCAGCTTGGAAGGGGCCAATCAGCCCCAGCATTTT.

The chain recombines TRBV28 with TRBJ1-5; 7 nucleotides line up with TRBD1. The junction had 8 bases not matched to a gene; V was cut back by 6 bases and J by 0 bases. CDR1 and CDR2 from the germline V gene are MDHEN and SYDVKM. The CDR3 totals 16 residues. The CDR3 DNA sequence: TGTGCCAGCAGGCCCACAGGGGTTGGTAGCAATCAGCCCCAGCATTTT. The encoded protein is CASRPTGVGSNQPQHF.

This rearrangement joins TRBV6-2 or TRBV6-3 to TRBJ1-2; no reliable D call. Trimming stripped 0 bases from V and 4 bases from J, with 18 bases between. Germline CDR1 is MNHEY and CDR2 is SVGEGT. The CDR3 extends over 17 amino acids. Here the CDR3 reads CASSYSQAAPTLYGYTF. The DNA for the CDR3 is TGTGCCAGCAGTTACTCGCAGGCAGCCCCGACCCTCTATGGCTACACCTTC.

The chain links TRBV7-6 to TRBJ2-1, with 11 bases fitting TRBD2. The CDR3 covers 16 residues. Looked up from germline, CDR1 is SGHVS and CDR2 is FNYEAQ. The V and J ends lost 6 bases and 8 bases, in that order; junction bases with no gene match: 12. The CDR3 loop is CASSSYLSGGAHEQFF. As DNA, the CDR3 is TGTGCCAGCAGTTCATACCTTAGCGGGGGGGCCCATGAGCAGTTCTTC.

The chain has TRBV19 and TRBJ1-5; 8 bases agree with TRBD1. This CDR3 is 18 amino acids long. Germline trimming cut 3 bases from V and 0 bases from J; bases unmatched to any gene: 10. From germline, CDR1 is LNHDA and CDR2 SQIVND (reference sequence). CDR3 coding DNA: TGTGCCAGTAGTATCATTCCGGGACAGGTTTCTAGCAATCAGCCCCAGCATTTT. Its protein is CASSIIPGQVSSNQPQHF.

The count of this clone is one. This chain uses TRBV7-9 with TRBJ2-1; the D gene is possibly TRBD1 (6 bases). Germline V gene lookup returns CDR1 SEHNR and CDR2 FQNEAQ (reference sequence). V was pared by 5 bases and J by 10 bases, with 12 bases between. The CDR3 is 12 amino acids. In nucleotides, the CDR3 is TGTGCCAGCAGCGTAGGCACAGGGGAGCAGTTCTTC. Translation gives CASSVGTGEQFF.

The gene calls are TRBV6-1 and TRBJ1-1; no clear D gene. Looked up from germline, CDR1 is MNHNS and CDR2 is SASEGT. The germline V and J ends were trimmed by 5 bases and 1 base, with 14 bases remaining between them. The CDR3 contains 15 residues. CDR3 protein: CASSPARGSNTEAFF. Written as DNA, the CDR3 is TGTGCCAGCAGTCCCGCCCGAGGATCGAACACTGAAGCTTTCTTT.

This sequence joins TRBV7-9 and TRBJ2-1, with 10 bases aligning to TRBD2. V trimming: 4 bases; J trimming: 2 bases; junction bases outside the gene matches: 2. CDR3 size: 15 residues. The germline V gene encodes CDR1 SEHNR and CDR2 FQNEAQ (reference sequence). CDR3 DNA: TGTGCCAGCAGCTCCCTAGCGGGAGCCTACAATGAGCAGTTCTTC. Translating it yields CASSSLAGAYNEQFF.

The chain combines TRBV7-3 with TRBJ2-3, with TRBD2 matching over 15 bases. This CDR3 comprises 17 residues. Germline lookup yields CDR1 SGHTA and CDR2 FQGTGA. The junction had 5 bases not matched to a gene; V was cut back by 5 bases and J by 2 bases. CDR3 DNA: TGTGCCAGCAGCCCGGGACTAGCGGGAGGACTCACAGATACGCAGTATTTT. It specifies CASSPGLAGGLTDTQYF.

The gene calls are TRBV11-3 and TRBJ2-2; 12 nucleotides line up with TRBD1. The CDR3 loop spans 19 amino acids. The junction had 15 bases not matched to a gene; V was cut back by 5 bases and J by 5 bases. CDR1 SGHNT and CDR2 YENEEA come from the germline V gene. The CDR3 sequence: CASSPGPGQGARVTGELFF. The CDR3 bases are TGTGCCAGCAGCCCGGGACCGGGACAGGGGGCAAGAGTTACCGGGGAGCTGTTTTTT.

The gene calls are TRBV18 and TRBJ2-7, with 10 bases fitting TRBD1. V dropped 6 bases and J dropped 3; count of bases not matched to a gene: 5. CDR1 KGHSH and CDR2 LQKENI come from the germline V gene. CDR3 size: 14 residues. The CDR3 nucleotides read TGTGCCAGCTCTTCCGGGACAGGGGACTACGAGCAGTACTTC. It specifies CASSSGTGDYEQYF.

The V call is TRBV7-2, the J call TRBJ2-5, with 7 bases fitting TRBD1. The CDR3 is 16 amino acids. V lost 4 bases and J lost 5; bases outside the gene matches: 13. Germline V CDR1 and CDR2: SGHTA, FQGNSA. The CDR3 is CASSSFNQGGSETQYF. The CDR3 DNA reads TGTGCCAGCAGCTCCTTTAACCAAGGGGGCTCGGAGACCCAGTACTTC.

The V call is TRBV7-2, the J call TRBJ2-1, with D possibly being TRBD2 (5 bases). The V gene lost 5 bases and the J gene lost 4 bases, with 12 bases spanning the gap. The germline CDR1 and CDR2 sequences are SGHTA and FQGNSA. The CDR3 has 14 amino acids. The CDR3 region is CASSLMTGYNEQFF. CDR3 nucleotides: TGTGCCAGCAGCCTAATGACGGGGTACAATGAGCAGTTCTTC.

The CDR3 loop is CSVGGGRSYEKLFF. CDR3 bases: TGCAGCGTTGGGGGGGGACGGTCCTATGAAAAACTGTTTTTT. The chain links TRBV29-1 to TRBJ1-4, with a tentative D call TRBD1 (5 bases). V lost 4 bases, J lost 6 bases, and 15 bases lay in between. CDR3 length: 14 amino acids. The germline gives CDR1 SQVTM, CDR2 ANQGSEA.

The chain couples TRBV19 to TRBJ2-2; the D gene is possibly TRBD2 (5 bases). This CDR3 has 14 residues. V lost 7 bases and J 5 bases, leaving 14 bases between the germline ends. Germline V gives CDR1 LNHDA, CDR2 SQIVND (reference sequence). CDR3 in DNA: TGTGCCAGTAAGAGGGCTGTAGGGACCGGGGAGCTGTTTTTT. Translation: CASKRAVGTGELFF.

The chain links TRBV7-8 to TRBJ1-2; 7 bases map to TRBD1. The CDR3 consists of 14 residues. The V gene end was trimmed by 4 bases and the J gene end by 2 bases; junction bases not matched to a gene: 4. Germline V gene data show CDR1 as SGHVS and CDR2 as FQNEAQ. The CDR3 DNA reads TGTGCCAGCAGCTCCACGACAGGGAACTATGGCTACACCTTC. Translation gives CASSSTTGNYGYTF.